The T cell receptor beta chain under discussion was sequenced for a study of OX40 agonist ivuxolimab in advanced cancers. Regarding the research as a whole: Ivuxolimab was a fully human IgG2 agonistic monoclonal antibody targeting the costimulatory receptor OX40 (CD134). Intravenous ivuxolimab was administered to patients every 2 weeks at six dose levels: 0.01, 0.1, 0.3, 1.5, 3 and 10 mg/kg. Of the 50 to 55 patients in dose escalation, around 20 had hepatocellular carcinoma, some 15 had melanoma, 9 had renal cell carcinoma and 9 had head and neck cancer. In the dose-escalation cohort, around four fifths of patients were male, and the mean age was 60 years with a range of roughly 23 to 79. Prior anti-PD-1, anti-PD-L1 or anti-CTLA-4 therapy was permitted, and 30% to 45% of dose-escalation patients had received checkpoint inhibitors. Partial responses occurred in three dose-escalation patients, of whom one had hepatocellular carcinoma and two had cutaneous melanoma. Peripheral TCRbeta sequencing was intended to test whether TCR sequence diversity was altered and clonal T-cell expansion was caused by ivuxolimab. The monotherapy dose-escalation portion (N of about 50 patients) of the phase I ivuxolimab trial is reported in the paper. The full study reports these points: Antigen specificity was not determined for the clonally expanded peripheral T cells. At doses of 0.1 to 3.0 mg/kg, clonal expansion of both CD4+ and CD8+ T cells in blood was seen between baseline and week 6. Low levels of normalized T-cell clonal expansion were also seen in some patients who did not respond. Partial responders in the 0.1-3.0 mg/kg groups had among the lowest normalized peripheral clonal expansion, especially among CD8+ T cells. After ivuxolimab, more expanded clones were found on average in CD8+ T cells than in CD4+ T cells.

The CDR3 goes from the cysteine to the phenylalanine over 15 residues. Only the CDR3 region is kept as DNA, spanning 45 bases read in frame from base 1. The CDR1 and CDR2 encoded by the germline V gene are SGHRS and YFSETQ. The germline ends are 16 bases apart after V is trimmed by 4 bases and J by 2 bases. As concerns this clone: The clone's antigen remains unknown. It has no much larger one-base neighbor in the sample; base qualities were not kept.

Patients with a history of autoimmune disease or receiving systemic immunosuppression were excluded from the trial. Peripheral blood for TCR sequencing was collected from all dose cohorts at baseline, on cycle 4 day 1, and on cycle 7 day 1. The samples were taken from a phase I, first-in-human, multicenter, open-label dose-escalation trial of ivuxolimab. Adults with locally advanced or metastatic melanoma, renal cell, hepatocellular, or head and neck squamous cell carcinoma were enrolled in the trial. Before TCR sequencing, CD4+ T cells and CD8+ T cells from peripheral blood were sorted into separate populations. Genomic DNA was isolated from the sorted cells so that the TCRbeta CDR3 region could be sequenced. TCRbeta CDR3 regions were sequenced using the immunoSEQ Assay. Entries here come from immuneACCESS through TCRdb and include only in-frame sequences with V and J called. Some clones fail to appear in such tables; in the studies checked, an unresolved V gene covers under half of the shortfall, and the cause of the remainder is unknown. The sample table holds about 66,000 clones, of which 91% were seen once. The leading ten clones occupy approximately 0.3% of the sample.

This sequence uses TRBV5-1 and TRBJ2-7; TRBD1 is perhaps the D gene, given 6 matching bases. The sequence derives from an adult with an advanced solid tumor such as melanoma, head and neck, liver or kidney cancer. The sequencing here drew on CD4+ or CD8+ T cells sorted from blood, taken in a trial of the OX40 agonist ivuxolimab. The CDR3 protein sequence reads: CASSNMPGQTYEQYF. The nucleotide sequence is TGCGCCAGCAGCAATATGCCCGGACAGACCTACGAGCAGTACTTC.